What follows are 2 T cell receptor beta chains derived from one specimen sequenced in a study of spatial heterogeneity in lung cancer. General study results and limits: Expanded alpha and beta TCR counts within tumors tracked tumor mutation counts.

These receptors lack a known antigen. TCRdb used MiXCR to reprocess the 5' RACE reads, holding one entry per CDR3 protein. This table has about 13,000 distinct CDR3 sequences, 3% to 4% appearing once. The time point denotes: sample taken at primary tumor resection. Material: lung tumor tissue, obtained at surgery. These receptor sequences come from a male donor with early-stage non-small cell lung cancer.

This clonotype occurred many times. The CDR3 bases are TGCAGTGCCCAGGACAGGGTTAATTCACCCCTCCACTTT. The encoded protein is CSAQDRVNSPLHF. The chain carries TRBV20-1 and TRBJ1-6; 8 nucleotides line up with TRBD1. The CDR3 extends over 13 amino acids. Germline lookup yields CDR1 DFQATT and CDR2 SNEGSKA (reference sequence). V lost 6 bases to trimming and J lost 6 bases; unmatched junction nucleotides: 4.

Concerning this clonotype: This sequence may be a read error, since a much larger clone differs from it by one base. The chain is built from TRBV20-1 and TRBJ1-2; no clear D gene. Germline values: CDR1 DFQATT, CDR2 SNEGSKA (reference sequence). The CDR3 has 14 residues. The CDR3 here is CSARDQERIYGDTF. For the CDR3, the DNA is TGCAGTGCTAGAGATCAGGAACGGATCTATGGCGACACCTTC.